The 19 T cell receptor beta chains reported below all come from one sample, sequenced in a study of shared clonotypes between healthy human individuals. Using immunoSEQ multiplex PCR, the repertoire was profiled, and TCRdb retains in-frame clones only, with some absent. The sample has roughly 640,000 clones; roughly 70% are singletons. Sequenced input: memory CD4+ T cells sorted from blood. Sample subset: CD45RA-negative fraction. These TCRs come from a woman in her twenties or thirties in good health.

The V and J genes are TRBV7-9 and TRBJ1-4, with D tentatively TRBD1 (5 bases). Trimming removed 5 bases at V and 7 bases at J, with 17 bases between. Germline V gene data show CDR1 as SEHNR and CDR2 as FQNEAQ (reference sequence). The CDR3 totals 15 residues. The CDR3, as DNA: TGTGCCAGCAGCCCCGCAGGGTTGCAACTTGAAAAACTGTTTTTT. Amino acid sequence: CASSPAGLQLEKLFF.

Here the CDR3 DNA reads TGTGCCAGCAGTAAATCAACGAGTTTGAGCTCCTACGAGCAGTACTTC. Encoded protein: CASSKSTSLSSYEQYF. The J gene is TRBJ2-7, the V gene TRBV5-4, with D unresolved. V was cut by 5 bases and J by 0 bases, with 18 bases left in between. CDR3 size: 16 residues. CDR1 is SGHNT, CDR2 YYREEE, per germline (reference sequence).

The chain couples TRBV2 to TRBJ2-3, with D tentatively TRBD1 or TRBD2 (5 bases each). CDR3 length: 12 amino acids. The V gene's germline CDR1 is SNHLY and CDR2 FYNNEI. V lost 2 bases, J lost 9 bases, and 9 bases lay in between. The CDR3 nucleotides are TGTGCCAGCAGTGAATTCGAGGGGACGCAGTATTTT. Translating it yields CASSEFEGTQYF.

The chain couples TRBV7-8 to TRBJ2-7; 12 nucleotides align to TRBD2. The CDR3 has 15 amino acids. Per the germline V gene, CDR1 is SGHVS and CDR2 is FQNEAQ. Unmatched junction bases numbered 5, after V lost 5 bases and J lost 3 bases. CDR3 loop: CASSPGLAGYYEQYF. CDR3 sequence (DNA): TGTGCCAGCAGCCCTGGACTAGCGGGGTACTACGAGCAGTACTTC.

The chain uses TRBV28 and TRBJ2-1; 8 bases match TRBD2. CDR1 is MDHEN and CDR2 is SYDVKM in the germline V gene. This CDR3 contains 15 residues. J was trimmed by 4 bases and V by 2 bases; bases with no gene match: 4. The CDR3 reads CASSLSGSAYNEQFF. For the CDR3, the DNA is TGTGCCAGCAGTTTAAGCGGGAGCGCTTACAATGAGCAGTTCTTC. Based on the CDR3 plus reference TRBV28 and TRBJ2-1, the full variable domain is DVKVTQSSRYLVKRTGEKVFLECVQDMDHENMFWYRQDPGLGLRLIYFSYDVKMKEKGDIPEGYSVSREKKERFSLILESASTNQTSMYLCASSLSGSAYNEQFFGPGTRLTVL.

The genes are TRBV19 and TRBJ1-1; 7 bases match TRBD1. Per the germline V gene, CDR1 is LNHDA and CDR2 is SQIVND (reference sequence). The CDR3 consists of 14 residues. V gave up 7 bases and J gave up 4 bases; unmatched junction bases: 9. As DNA, the CDR3 is TGTGCCAGTATTCACAGGGGCGGTGGCACTGAAGCTTTCTTT. It yields the protein CASIHRGGGTEAFF.

The chain couples TRBV7-3 to TRBJ2-3; D is uncertain. CDR1 SGHTA and CDR2 FQGTGA come from the germline V gene. This CDR3 is built from 12 residues. Trimming removed 2 bases from V and 6 bases from J, with 6 bases in between. The CDR3 protein is CASSLYGDTQYF. CDR3 coding DNA: TGTGCCAGCAGCTTATACGGGGATACGCAGTATTTT.

This clone occurred once. For the CDR3, the DNA is TGTGCCAGCAGTGAAGAGGGGGGAGAAATCTATGAAGCTTTCTTT. Amino acid sequence: CASSEEGGEIYEAFF. The J gene is TRBJ1-1, the V gene TRBV2, with a possible D match to TRBD1 (6 bases). Germline loops: CDR1 SNHLY, CDR2 FYNNEI. Trimming took off 1 base at V and 7 bases at J, with 16 bases between the two ends. The CDR3 is made up of 15 amino acids.

The V gene is TRBV6-1, the J gene TRBJ2-7, with 16 bases identical to TRBD2. Trimming cost V 8 bases and J 5 bases; bases outside gene matches: 6. Germline V gene lookup returns CDR1 MNHNS and CDR2 SASEGT. The CDR3 runs to 15 residues. The CDR3 region has the DNA TGTGCCAGCCAAGAGGGACTAGCGGGAGGGCACGAGCAGTACTTC. Translation gives CASQEGLAGGHEQYF.

This sequence joins TRBV18 and TRBJ1-1; TRBD1 agrees at 8 bases. The CDR3 has 16 amino acids. The germline CDR1 and CDR2 sequences are KGHSH and LQKENI. V lost 6 bases and J lost 5; bases outside the gene matches: 14. CDR3 residues: CASSGKRGRGLTEAFF. CDR3 nucleotide sequence: TGTGCCAGCTCTGGTAAACGGGGCAGGGGGCTTACTGAAGCTTTCTTT. The full variable domain, with the rest looked up from reference TRBV18 and TRBJ1-1, is NAGVMQNPRHLVRRRGQEARLRCSPMKGHSHVYWYRQLPEEGLKFMVYLQKENIIDESGMPKERFSAEFPKEGPSILRIQQVVRGDSAAYFCASSGKRGRGLTEAFFGQGTRLTVV.

This chain links TRBV5-1 with TRBJ2-3; D may be TRBD2 (5 bases). Deletions cut 0 bases from V and 4 bases from J, with 9 bases between. Germline V CDR1 and CDR2: SGHRS, YFSETQ. The CDR3 is made up of 14 amino acids. The CDR3 nucleotides read TGCGCCAGCAGCTTGGGGGCGAGGGCAGATACGCAGTATTTT. This encodes CASSLGARADTQYF.

The chain carries TRBV28 and TRBJ2-1, with TRBD2 matching 7 bases. V lost 3 bases to trimming and J lost 8 bases; unmatched junction nucleotides: 4. The germline CDR1 and CDR2 sequences are MDHEN and SYDVKM. CDR3 length equals 13 residues. The CDR3 region is CASSFPSGDEQFF. CDR3 bases: TGTGCCAGCAGTTTCCCCAGCGGGGATGAGCAGTTCTTC.

This clone was observed a handful of times. The chain couples TRBV7-9 to TRBJ1-3; maybe TRBD1 (6 bases). The CDR3 contains 16 residues. The germline gives CDR1 SEHNR, CDR2 FQNEAQ (reference sequence). V was shortened by 0 bases and J by 4 bases, with 13 bases between the two germline ends. CDR3 region: CASSLAAPGAGNTIYF. The CDR3 DNA is TGTGCCAGCAGCTTAGCAGCCCCAGGGGCAGGAAACACCATATATTTT.

A remark on this clone: Other DNA variants within this sample encode the same CDR3. CDR3 coding DNA: TGTGCCAGCAGCTTGGGCGGGGTAGGGGAAAAACTGTTTTTT. Encoded protein: CASSLGGVGEKLFF. The chain employs TRBV5-4 and TRBJ1-4, with D uncertain. The ends were cut back, 0 bases at V and 8 bases at J, with 11 bases in the middle. Germline V gene data show CDR1 as SGHNT and CDR2 as YYREEE (reference sequence). This CDR3 is built from 14 residues.

This chain joins TRBV2 and TRBJ2-3, with TRBD2 matching 8 bases. After removal of 6 bases from V and 4 bases from J, the junction contained 9 bases not matched to a gene. Germline loops: CDR1 SNHLY, CDR2 FYNNEI. CDR3 length equals 15 residues. CDR3 nucleotides: TGTGCCAGCAGCCCCGGGAGGGCCGGGTCAGATACGCAGTATTTT. Protein: CASSPGRAGSDTQYF.

This chain uses TRBV7-2 with TRBJ1-5, with D tentatively TRBD1 (5 bases). CDR1 is SGHTA, CDR2 FQGNSA, per germline. The CDR3 consists of 15 residues. Trimming stripped 3 bases from V and 6 bases from J, with 15 bases between. In DNA, the CDR3 is TGTGCCAGCAGCTTGCAGGGTCCTCTTTTTCAGCCCCAGCATTTT. This sequence encodes CASSLQGPLFQPQHF.

This sequence joins TRBV30 and TRBJ2-5; 10 nucleotides agree with TRBD1. From germline, CDR1 is GTSNPN and CDR2 SVGIG (reference sequence). CDR3 size: 14 residues. With V trimmed by 2 bases and J by 5 bases, 5 bases remained unmatched. The CDR3 bases are TGTGCCTGGAGTACTGGACAGGGGGGTGAGACCCAGTACTTC. This encodes CAWSTGQGGETQYF.

Details on this clone: The same CDR3 can be traced to other DNA sequences in this sample. Here the CDR3 DNA reads TGTGCCAGCAGTCCACTAGACAGGGATAATCAGCCCCAGCATTTT. Translation gives CASSPLDRDNQPQHF. V gene TRBV28 combines with J gene TRBJ1-5; 7 positions match TRBD1. The J segment lost 4 bases and the V segment lost 5 bases, leaving 8 bases of the junction unmatched. CDR3 length: 15 amino acids. CDR1 is MDHEN and CDR2 is SYDVKM in the germline V gene. The complete variable domain, with remaining parts taken from reference TRBV28 and TRBJ1-5, reads DVKVTQSSRYLVKRTGEKVFLECVQDMDHENMFWYRQDPGLGLRLIYFSYDVKMKEKGDIPEGYSVSREKKERFSLILESASTNQTSMYLCASSPLDRDNQPQHFGDGTRLSIL.

This chain connects TRBV28 to TRBJ2-7, with D unresolved. Trimming stripped 3 bases from V and 2 bases from J, with 11 bases between. CDR3 size: 14 residues. The V gene's germline CDR1 is MDHEN and CDR2 SYDVKM. This CDR3 is CASSFYGNTYEQYF. In DNA, the CDR3 is TGTGCCAGCAGTTTTTATGGCAACACCTACGAGCAGTACTTC.